This TCR beta chain was identified during a study of graft-versus-host responses after intestinal transplantation. With respect to this clone: Its matching antigen is unknown.

Study conclusions and caveats: Recipient-marrow GvH clones were detected, some having first appeared in ileum or blood. Early declines in HvG clones that occurred post-transplant were associated with peak circulating GvH clone levels.

Sequencing used immunoSEQ multiplex PCR; TCRdb keeps in-frame clones, though not all of them. This table holds about 86,000 clones, about 88% found once. Between the trimmed V and J ends, which lost 1 base and 6 bases, there was a span of 17 bases. The CDR3 extends over 15 amino acids. The germline V gene has CDR1 SGHNT and CDR2 YYREEE (reference sequence). Material: unstimulated CD4+ T cells sorted from spleen or lymph node cells, obtained before transplant. The sequence derives from a human donor who was the organ donor for an intestinal transplant. The V call is TRBV5-4, the J call TRBJ2-7; D might be TRBD2 (5 bases). CDR3 in amino acids: CASSLLSRADGEQYF. The CDR3 bases are TGTGCCAGCAGCTTGCTTTCGCGGGCGGACGGCGAGCAGTACTTC.